The 18 T cell receptor beta chains presented below share a single source sample, sequenced in a study of blood T cell repertoires in COVID-19. Assay: immunoSEQ multiplex PCR; the TCRdb copy retains only in-frame clones and omits some. The repertoire has some 180,000 clones, just under 80% of them found once; the top ten carry roughly 2.8%. Sequencing used peripheral blood. These receptors were obtained from a woman older than 75 with active or convalescent COVID-19.

CDR3 protein: CASRTGRTEAFF. In DNA form, the CDR3 reads TGTGCCAGCAGGACAGGGAGAACTGAAGCTTTCTTT. V gene TRBV6-5 combines with J gene TRBJ1-1; 7 positions agree with TRBD1. CDR1 is MNHEY, CDR2 SVGAGI, per germline. The J segment lost 5 bases and the V segment lost 6 bases, leaving 3 bases of the junction unmatched. This CDR3 is 12 amino acids long.

The J gene is TRBJ1-3, the V gene TRBV28; 8 nucleotides agree with TRBD1. The CDR3 contains 12 residues. V lost 5 bases and J lost 11; bases outside the gene matches: 5. The V gene's germline CDR1 is MDHEN and CDR2 SYDVKM. Here the CDR3 reads CASSPWTGPIYF. The CDR3 DNA sequence: TGTGCCAGCAGTCCCTGGACAGGGCCCATATATTTT.

V is TRBV6-6 and J is TRBJ1-2; possibly TRBD1 for D (5 bases). The CDR3 sequence is 16 residues long. Germline values: CDR1 MNHNY, CDR2 SVGAGI (reference sequence). Deletions cut 7 bases from V and 4 bases from J, with 22 bases between. As DNA, the CDR3 is TGTGCCAGCACCCTCCCCCAGGGTCCCCGGCGCTATGGCTACACCTTC. It translates to CASTLPQGPRRYGYTF.

This chain uses TRBV10-3 with TRBJ2-5; 9 bases are shared with TRBD1. Germline V gene data show CDR1 as ENHRY and CDR2 as SYGVKD. The CDR3 sequence is 12 residues long. J was trimmed by 3 bases and V by 11 bases; bases with no gene match: 4. CDR3 loop: CASRQGEETQYF. CDR3 bases: TGTGCCTCCCGACAGGGGGAAGAGACCCAGTACTTC.

This clone was seen only once. The chain employs TRBV6-6 and TRBJ2-7, with D possibly TRBD1 on 6 matching bases. The CDR3 runs to 12 residues. Germline values: CDR1 MNHNY, CDR2 SVGAGI (reference sequence). V dropped 5 bases and J dropped 3 bases, with 8 bases sitting between them. The CDR3 region has the DNA TGTGCCAGCAGTAAAGGGGGCTACGAGCAGTACTTC. It is translated as CASSKGGYEQYF.

This chain joins TRBV7-3 and TRBJ1-1, with a weak D call TRBD1 (5 bases). V was shortened by 6 bases and J by 0 bases, with 17 bases between the two germline ends. This CDR3 comprises 16 residues. The germline gives CDR1 SGHTA, CDR2 FQGTGA. The CDR3 region has the DNA TGTGCCAGCAGGCAAAGACACGGGGGACTGAACACTGAAGCTTTCTTT. This encodes CASRQRHGGLNTEAFF.

V and J are TRBV3-1 (or the pseudogene TRBV3-2) and TRBJ1-6; D not resolved. The CDR3 spans 16 residues. Germline values: CDR1 LGHDT, CDR2 YNNKEL (reference sequence). V was trimmed by 4 bases and J by 0 bases, leaving 10 bases between them. CDR3 in DNA: TGTGCCAGCAGCCCCCAACAGAGCTCCTATAATTCACCCCTCCACTTT. This sequence encodes CASSPQQSSYNSPLHF.

The chain links TRBV5-1 to TRBJ2-7; tentative D call: TRBD2 (6 bases). In germline, CDR1 is SGHRS, CDR2 YFSETQ. This CDR3 has 15 residues. V dropped 0 bases and J dropped 7 bases, with 17 bases sitting between them. For the CDR3, the DNA is TGCGCCAGCAGCTTGGTCCCGGGGGATATGGAGGAGCAGTACTTC. Its translation: CASSLVPGDMEEQYF.

The chain couples TRBV7-2 to TRBJ2-5; 13 nucleotides align to TRBD2. The CDR3 has 16 residues. The V gene end was trimmed by 4 bases and the J gene end by 4 bases; junction bases not matched to a gene: 6. The germline V gene has CDR1 SGHTA and CDR2 FQGNSA. The CDR3 region is CASSSGTSGAGETQYF. The DNA of the CDR3 is TGTGCCAGCAGCTCAGGGACTAGCGGGGCCGGAGAGACCCAGTACTTC. Drawing the rest from reference TRBV7-2 and TRBJ2-5, the complete variable domain is GAGVSQSPSNKVTEKGKDVELRCDPISGHTALYWYRQSLGQGLEFLIYFQGNSAPDKSGLPSDRFSAERTGGSVSTLTIQRTQQEDSAVYLCASSSGTSGAGETQYFGPGTRLLVL.

The rearrangement links TRBV6-1 to TRBJ1-2, with a weak D call TRBD1 (6 bases). Per the germline V gene, CDR1 is MNHNS and CDR2 is SASEGT. Trimming pared 1 base from V and 8 bases from J, leaving 8 bases between. The CDR3 runs to 12 residues. CDR3 sequence (DNA): TGTGCCAGCAGTGAAGGGACAGTCGGCTACACCTTC. It encodes CASSEGTVGYTF.

The chain links TRBV28 to TRBJ1-1, with a weak D call TRBD1 (5 bases). Germline CDR1 and CDR2: MDHEN and SYDVKM. V was clipped by 6 bases and J by 2 bases, with 13 bases between them. CDR3 size: 14 residues. The CDR3 protein is CASRVRRGNTEAFF. DNA for the CDR3: TGTGCCAGCAGGGTACGGAGGGGAAACACTGAAGCTTTCTTT.

This clone was observed a few times. This chain uses TRBV5-1 with TRBJ1-1, with D hard to call. CDR1 and CDR2 (germline): SGHRS, YFSETQ. The V end was cut by 5 bases, the J end by 2 bases, with 10 bases between. The CDR3 extends over 13 amino acids. In nucleotides, the CDR3 is TGCGCCAGCAGTACCGAGTTTAACACTGAAGCTTTCTTT. Protein: CASSTEFNTEAFF.

V usage is TRBV4-1 and J usage is TRBJ1-6; D is possibly TRBD1 (6 bases). Germline loops: CDR1 MGHRA, CDR2 YSYEKL. Trimming pared 4 bases from V and 7 bases from J, leaving 14 bases between. CDR3 length: 15 amino acids. The DNA of the CDR3 is TGCGCCAGCAGCCTTCAGGGACACCAGAATTCACCCCTCCACTTT. This gives the protein CASSLQGHQNSPLHF.

For the CDR3, the DNA is TGTGCCAGCAGCTTTCGAACGGGTGGAGGGATGAACACTGAAGCTTTCTTT. Its protein is CASSFRTGGGMNTEAFF. V gene TRBV5-4 combines with J gene TRBJ1-1; D gene unclear. Germline values: CDR1 SGHNT, CDR2 YYREEE (reference sequence). Trimming took 2 bases from V and 0 from J, leaving 17 bases between them. The CDR3 has 17 amino acids.

This chain uses TRBV12-3 or TRBV12-4 with TRBJ2-3, with a weak D call TRBD2 (5 bases). V was pared by 2 bases and J by 8 bases, with 8 bases between. The CDR3 is made up of 12 amino acids. The CDR3 DNA follows: TGTGCCAGCAGTTTACAGGCGGGTACGCAGTATTTT. Protein product: CASSLQAGTQYF.

V is TRBV7-6 and J is TRBJ1-6, with D maybe TRBD1 (6 bases). There are 15 residues in the CDR3. Looked up from germline, CDR1 is SGHVS and CDR2 is FNYEAQ. Deletions cut 1 base from V and 7 bases from J, with 11 bases between. The DNA of the CDR3 is TGTGCCAGCAGCTTAGACCAGGGGACCAATTCACCCCTCCACTTT. Its protein is CASSLDQGTNSPLHF.

This clone has only a few counts. This chain joins TRBV18 and TRBJ2-1; 8 bases align to TRBD1. This CDR3 has 13 amino acids. The germline V gene has CDR1 KGHSH and CDR2 LQKENI. V gave up 6 bases and J gave up 8 bases; unmatched junction bases: 6. This chain's CDR3 is CASSLLDRDEQFF. As DNA, the CDR3 is TGTGCCAGCTCCCTCCTGGACAGGGATGAGCAGTTCTTC.

V is TRBV2 and J is TRBJ2-2; D might be TRBD1 (5 bases). There are 16 residues in the CDR3. The V end was cut by 6 bases, the J end by 0 bases, with 14 bases between. CDR1 is SNHLY, CDR2 FYNNEI, per germline. CDR3 nucleotide sequence: TGTGCCAGCAGAGCCCGCAGGGAAACGAACACCGGGGAGCTGTTTTTT. Translated: CASRARRETNTGELFF.